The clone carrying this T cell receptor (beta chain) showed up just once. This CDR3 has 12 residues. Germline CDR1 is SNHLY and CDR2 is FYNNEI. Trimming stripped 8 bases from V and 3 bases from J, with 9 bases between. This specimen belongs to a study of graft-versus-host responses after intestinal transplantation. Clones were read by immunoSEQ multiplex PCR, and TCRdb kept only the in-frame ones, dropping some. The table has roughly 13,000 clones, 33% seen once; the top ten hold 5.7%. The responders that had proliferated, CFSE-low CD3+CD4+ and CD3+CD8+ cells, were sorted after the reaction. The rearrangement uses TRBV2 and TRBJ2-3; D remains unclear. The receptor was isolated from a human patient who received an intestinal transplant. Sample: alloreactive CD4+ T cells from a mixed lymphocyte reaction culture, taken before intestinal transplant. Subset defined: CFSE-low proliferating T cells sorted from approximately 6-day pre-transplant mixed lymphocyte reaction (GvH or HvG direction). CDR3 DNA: TGTGCCAGCTCGTACCAGACAGATACGCAGTATTTT. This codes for CASSYQTDTQYF.